Following are 13 T cell receptor beta chains from one sample sequenced in a study of T cells after yellow fever vaccination. TCRdb reanalysed the 5' RACE reads using MiXCR and keeps one entry per CDR3 protein. This sample has hundreds of thousands of distinct CDR3 sequences; 6.2% occur once, and the top ten carry around 16%. This specimen consisted of PBMCs, obtained 5 days after the yellow fever booster vaccination. The receptors derive from a man aged 25-40 years who received the YFV17D yellow fever vaccine.

This clonotype was found a few times. V usage is TRBV28 and J usage is TRBJ2-4, with D maybe TRBD1 (6 bases). CDR1 and CDR2 from the germline V gene are MDHEN and SYDVKM. The CDR3 extends over 12 amino acids. V lost 8 bases to trimming and J lost 6 bases, with 11 bases between them. In nucleotides, the CDR3 is TGTGCCAGCTCGGGGACACTAAACATTCAGTACTTC. Translating gives CASSGTLNIQYF.

The J gene is TRBJ2-3, the V gene TRBV29-1; 10 positions match TRBD2. Germline assignment: CDR1 SQVTM and CDR2 ANQGSEA. Trimming removed 4 bases from V and 6 bases from J; junction bases left unmatched: 13. The CDR3 has 16 amino acids. The CDR3 DNA reads TGCAGCGTTGGAAGGACTAGCGGAACCAAGGGGGATACGCAGTATTTT. This codes for CSVGRTSGTKGDTQYF.

The rearrangement uses TRBV5-4 and TRBJ1-2, with a tentative D call TRBD1 (6 bases). V was shortened by 7 bases and J by 2 bases, with 12 bases between the two germline ends. The CDR3 has 13 residues. Germline values: CDR1 SGHNT, CDR2 YYREEE (reference sequence). CDR3: CASGSTGNYGYTF. CDR3 in DNA: TGTGCCAGCGGTTCAACAGGGAACTATGGCTACACCTTC.

This clonotype has ten or more counts. The chain couples TRBV27 to TRBJ2-1, with D unclear. V was clipped by 7 bases and J by 5 bases, with 12 bases between them. The CDR3 sequence is 13 residues long. The germline V gene encodes CDR1 MNHEY and CDR2 SMNVEV (reference sequence). This CDR3 is CASMRYANNEQFF. The CDR3 coding sequence is TGTGCCAGCATGCGGTACGCGAACAATGAGCAGTTCTTC.

CDR3: CASSQGDSYEQYF. The CDR3 DNA sequence: TGTGCCAGCAGTCAGGGGGATTCCTACGAGCAGTACTTC. The rearrangement joins TRBV28 to TRBJ2-7; 7 bases align to TRBD1. CDR1 is MDHEN, CDR2 SYDVKM, per germline. V was clipped by 5 bases and J by 1 base; unmatched bases: 2. The CDR3 spans 13 residues.

The rearrangement uses TRBV5-6 and TRBJ2-5, with a possible D match to TRBD1 (5 bases). V shed 4 bases and J shed 5 bases, with 18 bases lying between them. Looked up from germline, CDR1 is SGHDT and CDR2 is YYEEEE. CDR3 length: 15 residues. The CDR3, as DNA: TGTGCCAGCAGCCCTGATGTGTCAGGGTGGGAGACCCAGTACTTC. As protein: CASSPDVSGWETQYF.

This clonotype was counted only a few times. The gene calls are TRBV28 and TRBJ1-5, with D perhaps matching TRBD1 (6 bases). V was trimmed by 6 bases and J by 11 bases, leaving 17 bases between them. The germline CDR1 and CDR2 sequences are MDHEN and SYDVKM. This CDR3 is 13 amino acids long. In nucleotides, the CDR3 is TGTGCCAGCAGCCGGAGCTGGGACATTACCCAGCATTTT. It specifies CASSRSWDITQHF.

As concerns this clonotype: A clone one base away is much larger, so this may be a read error. This chain joins TRBV24-1 and TRBJ2-1; D gene uncertain. V lost 3 bases and J 6 bases, leaving 11 bases between the germline ends. Germline V gene data show CDR1 as KGHDR and CDR2 as SFDVKD. The CDR3 has 14 residues. CDR3 residues: CATSDHQLSNEQFF. The CDR3 coding sequence is TGTGCCACCAGTGATCATCAGCTGTCCAATGAGCAGTTCTTC.

This clonotype was observed many times. V is TRBV5-6 and J is TRBJ2-3; the D gene is possibly TRBD2 (5 bases). CDR3 length equals 14 residues. Deletions cut 4 bases from V and 4 bases from J, with 13 bases between. Germline values: CDR1 SGHDT, CDR2 YYEEEE. The CDR3 DNA sequence: TGTGCCAGCAGCCCCACCGGGGTCCCAGATACGCAGTATTTT. It encodes CASSPTGVPDTQYF.

This clonotype was seen a handful of times. J is TRBJ2-7 and V is TRBV6-2 or TRBV6-3, with TRBD2 identical over 12 bases. Germline V lookup: CDR1 MNHEY, CDR2 SVGEGT. The CDR3 covers 13 residues. The trim removed 8 bases at V and 7 bases at J, leaving 6 bases unmatched. The CDR3 DNA sequence: TGTGCCAGCGGTACTAGCGGGAGGCTTGAGCAGTACTTC. It codes for CASGTSGRLEQYF.

This clonotype was seen many times. The rearrangement links TRBV5-1 to TRBJ2-7; D ambiguous. CDR3 length: 13 residues. CDR1 and CDR2 (germline): SGHRS, YFSETQ. V lost 2 bases and J lost 7, with 13 bases in between. The CDR3 loop reads CASSFGTHREQYF. The CDR3 nucleotides read TGCGCCAGCAGCTTCGGCACCCATCGGGAGCAGTACTTC. Full variable domain (outside the CDR3, taken from reference TRBV5-1 and TRBJ2-7): KAGVTQTPRYLIKTRGQQVTLSCSPISGHRSVSWYQQTPGQGLQFLFEYFSETQRNKGNFPGRFSGRQFSNSRSEMNVSTLELGDSALYLCASSFGTHREQYFGPGTRLTVT.

The genes are TRBV5-1 and TRBJ1-3; maybe TRBD1 (6 bases). This CDR3 has 16 residues. Per germline, CDR1 SGHRS and CDR2 YFSETQ. The V end was cut by 8 bases, the J end by 5 bases, with 23 bases between. The CDR3: CARPVCDRRDRNTIYF. The CDR3 region has the DNA TGCGCCAGGCCGGTATGCGACAGGAGGGACCGAAACACCATATATTTT.

The chain is built from TRBV5-1 and TRBJ2-7, with unresolved D. CDR1 and CDR2 from the germline V gene are SGHRS and YFSETQ. The CDR3 runs 12 residues. The V and J ends lost 4 bases and 2 bases respectively, with 7 bases between them. CDR3 sequence (DNA): TGCGCCAGCAGCCAAACAACCTACGAGCAGTACTTC. Protein product: CASSQTTYEQYF.